This T cell receptor (beta chain) was identified in a study of shared clonotypes between healthy human individuals. To note about this clone: The junction differs from germline at one of its ends, possibly a read error.

Germline V gene lookup returns CDR1 LNHDA and CDR2 SQIVND (reference sequence). The CDR3 loop spans 15 amino acids. TCRdb's table, derived via immunoSEQ multiplex PCR, lists solely in-frame clones and lacks some. The table lists millions of clones, 85% to 95% of them singletons. This sequence joins TRBV19 and TRBJ1-2, with TRBD1 matching over 8 bases. Sequencing used naive CD4+ T cells sorted from blood. Subset indicated: CD45RA+ positively selected. This receptor was identified in a man between 18 and 35 years old in good health. In DNA, the CDR3 is TGTGCCAGTAGTTTAGACCTACAGGGGGGCTATGGCTACACCTTC. This gives the protein CASSLDLQGGYGYTF.